This T cell receptor (beta chain) is drawn from a study of blood T cell repertoires in COVID-19. Study at large: Both acute and convalescent COVID-19 samples were obtained from the United States, Italy and Spain. Nucleic acid was either cDNA or gDNA, and it came from T cells, B-cell-depleted T cells, or PBMCs.

The age range of participants was 18 to 89 years, with residence in around 22 US areas. Cohort 3 recovered donors had two negative PCRs, clearance, or symptom resolution. Some clones are missing from TCRdb's copy, which holds only in-frame ones; the method was immunoSEQ multiplex PCR. The top ten clones hold over 8.5% of a sample with around 310,000 clones, about nine tenths of them seen once. Sequences were obtained from PBMCs or T cells enriched from blood (not recorded which). The TCR sequence derives from a woman aged 25 to 45 who had recovered from COVID-19.

In DNA form, the CDR3 reads TGTGCCACCAGTGATTTAGGTGGGCAGACGGGAGGACTACTGGCTGGAAACACCATATATTTT. Translating gives CATSDLGGQTGGLLAGNTIYF. The chain combines TRBV24-1 with TRBJ1-3; no reliable D call. Germline CDR1 reads KGHDR; CDR2 reads SFDVKD. Between the trimmed V and J ends, which lost 1 base and 2 bases, there was a span of 26 bases. The CDR3 sequence is 21 residues long.